This T cell receptor beta chain derives from a study of T-cell memory formation after mild COVID-19. Study background: Each donor largely had its own TCR clusters.

Study findings and constraints: Some SARS-CoV-2-responding clones were already detected in memory before infection. Specificity for SARS-CoV-2 was not confirmed among the second-wave clones peaking on day 37.

The TCR alpha and TCR beta cDNA libraries, bearing sample barcodes and UMIs, were generated by 5'RACE using constant-segment primers. MiXCR, applied by TCRdb to the 5' RACE reads, yields one record per CDR3 protein. The data hold 250,000 to 350,000 distinct CDR3 sequences, with around 19% observed a single time. Germline-derived CDR1 and CDR2 are SEHNR and FQNEAQ (reference sequence). The V gene lost 2 bases and the J gene lost 0 bases, with 11 bases spanning the gap. The CDR3 has 16 residues. This clonotype was found a few times. Its antigen is undetermined. This sequence was found in a young man who had mild COVID-19 (a few samples of this study predate the infection). Cell type and time point are not known. The chain combines TRBV7-9 with TRBJ1-3; unclear D gene. Sequencing was done on a sample of PBMCs or a T cell subset sorted from them (not recorded which). The CDR3 is CASSLIVLSSGNTIYF. The CDR3, as DNA: TGTGCCAGCAGCTTAATAGTCCTGTCCTCTGGAAACACCATATATTTT.